What follows is one TCR beta chain and its context. The record originates from a study of OX40 agonist ivuxolimab in advanced cancers. In the study overall: Eligibility admitted prior anti-PD-1, anti-PD-L1 or anti-CTLA-4 therapy; about 40% had some.

Sequencing was performed with immunoSEQ multiplex PCR; in TCRdb, only in-frame clones are kept and a portion is missing. Found here are roughly 76,000 clones, 80% to 90% of them singletons; the top ten hold more than 20%. The germline V and J ends were trimmed by 3 bases and 0 bases, with 9 bases remaining between them. CDR1 is SGHRS and CDR2 is YFSETQ in the germline V gene. There are 15 residues in the CDR3. The TCR originated in an adult with an advanced solid tumor such as melanoma, head and neck, liver or kidney cancer. Material: CD4+ or CD8+ T cells sorted from blood, obtained in a trial of the OX40 agonist ivuxolimab. V usage is TRBV5-1 and J usage is TRBJ2-2; no firm D call. The CDR3 spells CASSSAGSNTGELFF. In DNA form, the CDR3 reads TGCGCCAGCAGCTCGGCCGGGTCGAACACCGGGGAGCTGTTTTTT.